This TCR beta chain came from a study of T-cell reconstitution after alpha-beta-depleted transplantation in children (dated by TCRdb to about 2016). Regarding the complete study: The study quantitatively tracked T-cell immune reconstitution after TCRalphabeta/CD19-depleted allogeneic hematopoietic cell transplantation in children using TCR repertoire profiling. Overall study outcomes, separate from this receptor: In some patients, high TCRbeta diversity at day 60 was attributed to recipient T cells and intrathymic progenitors that had survived conditioning. Apparently early alphabetaT-cell count recovery about two months after transplant reportedly relied on only several hundred rapidly expanded clones derived from non-depleted graft cells. Over subsequent months, a decline in hyperexpanded clone frequencies was noted, and after one year, T-cell counts and TCRbeta diversity were mostly ascribed to newly produced T cells.

V and J lose 4 bases and 1 base, and a span of 14 bases separates them. The CDR3, from cysteine to phenylalanine, totals 15 residues. Of all the DNA, just the CDR3 is kept, 45 bases in frame from base 1. The germline V gene (reference sequence) gives CDR1 as SEHNR and CDR2 as FQNEAQ. The treatment or condition label, as the study defines it: allogeneic hematopoietic cell transplantation with graft depleted of TCRalphabeta T cells and CD19 B cells. TCRalphabeta/CD19-depleted allogeneic hematopoietic cell grafts were given to the transplant recipients, all of whom were children. In regard to this clonotype: Its specific antigen is unknown. No base quality information exists; no much larger clone differs at one position.

Library prep was done by PCR. For sequencing, an Illumina HiSeq 2500 was employed. To normalize quantification of the TCRbeta repertoire, the TCR libraries were built with molecular barcoding that relied on unique molecular identifiers. TCRdb redid the processing of the public reads, applying fastp at Q25 and MiXCR, and retained in-frame beta chains. For every CDR3 protein sequence, its rows merge into one entry that carries the most common genes and DNA. The table for this sample lists more than 200,000 distinct CDR3 sequences; roughly 18% of them were counted only once. The top ten hold just under 45% of the sample.

The sample in question was PBMCs, mostly from graft donor cells, obtained 360 days after TCRalphabeta/CD19-depleted stem cell transplant. The V gene is TRBV7-9 and the J gene is TRBJ2-7; a tentative D call is TRBD1 (6 bases match). This clonotype was sampled from a male patient between 2 and 10 years old who had a stem cell transplant for acute lymphoblastic leukemia, so the T cells may come from the graft donor. The CDR3 loop reads CASSSIGTPSYEQYF. The sequenced DNA is TGTGCCAGCAGCTCGATCGGGACACCATCCTACGAGCAGTACTTC.